A selection of T cell receptor beta chains follows, all from one sample in a study of beta chain features in type 1 diabetes. The table came from immunoSEQ multiplex PCR; TCRdb's copy has only in-frame clones and leaves some out. The repertoire consists of roughly 700,000 clones, with about an eighth occurring once and the leading ten covering about 0.02%. What was sequenced was naive CD4+ T cells from blood. The receptors originated from a man younger than 35 with type 1 diabetes. The CDR3 runs from the conserved cysteine through the conserved F or W. Fields, in order: D gene, J gene, clone size, V gene, CDR3 DNA, CDR3 protein. D genes are given only for firm matches. Only some rows state a clone size, as once, few, many or a class for expanded clones.

>NA|TRBJ1-2|once|TRBV7-8
TGTGCCAGCAGCTTATTCACCGCCCGTGAGGATGGCTACACCTTC
CASSLFTAREDGYTF
>NA|TRBJ1-1|few|TRBV29-1
TGCAGCGTTTTACCGGGACTCATGAACACTGAAGCTTTCTTT
CSVLPGLMNTEAFF
>NA|TRBJ2-3|few|TRBV5-1
TGCGCCAGCAGCTTTGGGCAGGGGTCGACAGATACGCAGTATTTT
CASSFGQGSTDTQYF
>TRBD1|TRBJ1-1|NA|TRBV27
TGTGCCAGCAGTCGAGGGACAGCCACTGAAGCTTTCTTT
CASSRGTATEAFF
>NA|TRBJ1-4|few|TRBV7-2
TGTGCCAGCAGCCCACGGAATGAAAAACTGTTTTTT
CASSPRNEKLFF
>NA|TRBJ2-2|few|TRBV5-1
TGCGCCAGCAGCTTGGACGGGGAGCTGTTTTTT
CASSLDGELFF
>NA|TRBJ1-6|once|TRBV5-4
TGTGCCAGCAGCTTGGAGGACAATTCACCCCTCCACTTT
CASSLEDNSPLHF
>TRBD1|TRBJ1-5|NA|TRBV19
TGTGCCAGTAGTAGGGGACAGACAAGCAATCAGCCCCAGCATTTT
CASSRGQTSNQPQHF
>NA|TRBJ1-4|few|TRBV5-6
TGTGCCAGCAGCCTCGAGGTGGGCGAAAAACTGTTTTTT
CASSLEVGEKLFF
>NA|TRBJ1-2|NA|TRBV7-2
TGTGCCAGCAGGCGTATACAGGGTACCTATGGCTACACCTTC
CASRRIQGTYGYTF
>NA|TRBJ2-1|NA|TRBV5-1
TGCGCCAGCAGCTTGGCAGGCCCCAACAATGAGCAGTTCTTC
CASSLAGPNNEQFF
>NA|TRBJ1-2|few|TRBV19
TGTGCCAGTAGCCTCGGGAATTCTGGCTACACCTTC
CASSLGNSGYTF
>NA|TRBJ2-5|NA|TRBV6-5
TGTGCCAGCAGTTATGGACAAGAGACCCAGTACTTC
CASSYGQETQYF
>NA|TRBJ2-1|NA|TRBV11-1
TGTGCCAGCAGCTTAGCCCTGCCAGGATACAATGAGCAGTTCTTC
CASSLALPGYNEQFF
>TRBD2|TRBJ2-3|few|TRBV29-1
TGCAGCGTGTCCACCGCGAGACTAGCGGGGGGCACAGATACGCAGTATTTT
CSVSTARLAGGTDTQYF
>NA|TRBJ2-5|NA|TRBV30
TGTGCCTGGAGTGTATCGGGGGAGACCCAGTACTTC
CAWSVSGETQYF
>TRBD2|TRBJ2-7|few|TRBV13
TGTGCCAGCAGCTTAGTCAGGCGGGGGACCTACGAGCAGTACTTC
CASSLVRRGTYEQYF
>NA|TRBJ2-5|NA|TRBV18
TGTGCCAGCTCACCACCGGAAGGGATCAGGTCCCAGTACTTC
CASSPPEGIRSQYF
>TRBD1|TRBJ2-5|few|TRBV12-5
TGTGCTAGTGGCCCTGGGACAGGGGGCAGGGAGACCCAGTACTTC
CASGPGTGGRETQYF
>NA|TRBJ1-1|few|TRBV5-4
TGTGCCAGCAGCAGAACAGTGAACACTGAAGCTTTCTTT
CASSRTVNTEAFF
>NA|TRBJ2-7|few|TRBV7-2
TGTGCCAGCAGCCCCTCCTCCTACGAGCAGTACTTC
CASSPSSYEQYF
>TRBD1|TRBJ2-7|few|TRBV29-1
TGCAGCGTTGAAGGGGACAGGGGGCGCGAGCAGTACTTC
CSVEGDRGREQYF
>TRBD1|TRBJ2-7|few|TRBV18
TGTGCCAGCTCACCGACCTCCGACAGGGGGACCGAGCAGTACTTC
CASSPTSDRGTEQYF
>NA|TRBJ1-1|few|TRBV2
TGTGCCAGCAGTGTACAGGTCAGCACTGAAGCTTTCTTT
CASSVQVSTEAFF
>NA|TRBJ1-5|NA|TRBV30
TGTGCCTGGGCGGGTGGAGGGAATAGCAATCAGCCCCAGCATTTT
CAWAGGGNSNQPQHF
>NA|TRBJ2-5|NA|TRBV10-3
TGTGCCATCTCTAACAGGGATCAAGAGACCCAGTACTTC
CAISNRDQETQYF
>NA|TRBJ2-6|few|TRBV7-6
TGTGCCAGCAGCTTAGGAAACTCTGGGGCCAACGTCCTGACTTTC
CASSLGNSGANVLTF
>NA|TRBJ2-7|NA|TRBV6-1
TGTGCCAGCAGCGCCCTGGGTTACGAGCAGTACTTC
CASSALGYEQYF
>NA|TRBJ1-6|NA|TRBV15
TGTGCCACCAGCGGGCGGGACCCAACAACGTCACCCCTCCACTTT
CATSGRDPTTSPLHF
>NA|TRBJ1-3|NA|TRBV29-1
TGCAGCGGAACTCTGGATTACTCTGGAAACACCATATATTTT
CSGTLDYSGNTIYF
>NA|TRBJ1-1|few|TRBV10-3
TGTGCCATCAGTGAACAGGAGAAGAACACTGAAGCTTTCTTT
CAISEQEKNTEAFF